This record covers a single T cell receptor (beta chain). In the source study's methods: Reference gene primer amplification yielded estimated nucleated cell counts. TCRdb's copy holds only in-frame clones and misses some; the assay was immunoSEQ multiplex PCR. The V and J calls and clone size were taken over from that table, and D and trimming were inferred from the DNA. Here the sample spans about 140,000 clones, roughly 84% being singletons. The CDR3 contains 14 residues. Germline lookup yields CDR1 MNHEY and CDR2 SVGAGI. V dropped 4 bases and J dropped 9; count of bases not matched to a gene: 4. These data belong to a study of blood T cell repertoires in COVID-19. Study-wide context: Acute and convalescent COVID-19 specimens originated in the United States, Italy and Spain. From T cells, B-cell-depleted T cells, or PBMCs came the material, which was cDNA or gDNA.

Sequenced material: peripheral blood. The source of this sequence is a man in his sixties with active or convalescent COVID-19. The chain uses TRBV6-5 and TRBJ1-6; 9 bases fit TRBD1. As DNA, the CDR3 is TGTGCCAGCAGTTTAACGACAGGGGGTTCACCCCTCCACTTT. It codes for CASSLTTGGSPLHF.